These T cell receptor beta chains were read from a single sample in a study of blood T cells in healthy people across ages. One entry per CDR3 protein, called by TCRdb with MiXCR from the 5' RACE reads. This table holds 950,000 to 1,200,000 distinct CDR3 sequences, around two fifths found once. Input material: blood. Every receptor here comes from a man between 18 and 29 years old in good health. Both conserved end residues are part of each CDR3. The order of the fields is CDR3 length, V gene, J gene, D gene, clone size, CDR3 protein, CDR3 DNA. The D gene is left open where the match is weak. Size is stated for part of the rows, as once, few or many counts, or as a class when the clone is expanded.

>14|TRBV7-9|TRBJ2-3|TRBD1|.
CASPGQGNLATQYF
TGTGCCAGCCCGGGACAGGGGAATTTGGCTACGCAGTATTTT
>14|TRBV30|TRBJ1-5|.|once
CAWSLGGNNQPQHF
TGTGCCTGGAGTCTCGGGGGGAACAATCAGCCCCAGCATTTT
>14|TRBV7-2|TRBJ1-5|.|once
CASSLEITGQPQHF
TGTGCCAGCAGCTTAGAGATTACGGGTCAGCCCCAGCATTTT
>16|TRBV9|TRBJ1-1|TRBD1|few
CASSVAGGQVGTEAFF
TGTGCCAGCAGCGTAGCTGGGGGACAGGTGGGCACTGAAGCTTTCTTT
>16|TRBV5-1|TRBJ2-1|TRBD2|.
CASSLLSGGHYNEQFF
TGCGCCAGCAGCTTGTTGAGCGGGGGCCACTACAATGAGCAGTTCTTC
>15|TRBV20-1|TRBJ1-1|.|.
CSAPIRGDPNTEAFF
TGCAGTGCCCCCATACGGGGAGACCCGAACACTGAAGCTTTCTTT
>14|TRBV7-3|TRBJ1-6|.|few
CASSVTGINSPLHF
TGTGCCAGCAGCGTGACAGGCATCAATTCACCCCTCCACTTT
>15|TRBV10-3|TRBJ1-2|.|few
CAISEGISGFSGYTF
TGTGCCATCAGTGAGGGTATTTCAGGGTTCTCTGGCTACACCTTC
>13|TRBV4-1|TRBJ1-2|TRBD1|few
CASSQAQGYGYTF
TGCGCCAGCAGCCAAGCACAGGGGTATGGCTACACCTTC
>13|TRBV2|TRBJ1-1|.|once
CASSGGSFTEAFF
TGTGCCAGCAGTGGTGGGTCGTTCACTGAAGCTTTCTTT
>12|TRBV3-1|TRBJ2-3|TRBD2|.
CASRGGTSELYF
TGTGCCAGCAGAGGCGGGACTAGCGAACTGTATTTT
>14|TRBV6-5|TRBJ2-1|.|.
CASSFRQPHNEQFF
TGTGCCAGCAGTTTCAGACAACCCCACAATGAGCAGTTCTTC
>15|TRBV5-1|TRBJ1-1|.|.
CASSGGGVTNTEAFF
TGCGCCAGCAGCGGTGGCGGGGTGACGAACACTGAAGCTTTCTTT
>14|TRBV7-9|TRBJ2-1|.|.
CAVGPGDSYNEQFF
TGTGCCGTTGGACCAGGGGACTCCTACAATGAGCAGTTCTTC
>15|TRBV20-1|TRBJ1-5|.|.
CSAQDSRAVNQPQHF
TGCAGTGCCCAAGACAGCCGGGCAGTTAATCAGCCCCAGCATTTT
>15|TRBV10-3|TRBJ2-1|TRBD1|many
CAISEGGTGIWEQFF
TGTGCCATCAGTGAGGGGGGGACAGGGATCTGGGAGCAGTTCTTC
>18|TRBV11-3|TRBJ2-1|TRBD2|.
CASSLGGGSGGAYNEQFF
TGTGCCAGCAGCTTAGGGGGGGGCAGCGGGGGGGCATACAATGAGCAGTTCTTC
>14|TRBV20-1|TRBJ1-2|.|.
CSATDGGGTYGYTF
TGCAGTGCTACGGATGGGGGTGGAACTTATGGCTACACCTTC
>16|TRBV24-1|TRBJ2-3|TRBD1|.
CATSDSVRTGPDTQYF
TGTGCCACCAGTGATTCTGTAAGGACAGGGCCAGATACGCAGTATTTT
>14|TRBV6-6|TRBJ2-1|TRBD1|once
CASSYRDSQETQFF
TGTGCCAGCAGTTACCGGGACAGTCAAGAGACTCAGTTCTTC
>14|TRBV29-1|TRBJ1-2|.|.
CSVEGGGEIYGYTF
TGCAGCGTTGAAGGGGGCGGGGAAATTTATGGCTACACCTTC
>16|TRBV5-6|TRBJ2-1|.|.
CASSLKGAEAYNEQFF
TGTGCCAGCAGCTTGAAAGGAGCGGAGGCCTACAATGAGCAGTTCTTC
>15|TRBV7-8|TRBJ2-3|.|.
CAGSLRTFSTDTQYF
TGTGCCGGCAGCCTAAGAACTTTCAGCACAGATACGCAGTATTTT
>17|TRBV4-1|TRBJ2-5|.|.
CASSGRGGLRAQETQYF
TGCGCCAGCAGCGGCCGCGGCGGACTCCGAGCCCAAGAGACCCAGTACTTC
>16|TRBV20-1|TRBJ1-2|TRBD1|.
CSTRADRGYWDYGYTF
TGCAGTACTAGAGCCGACAGGGGATATTGGGACTATGGCTACACCTTC
>14|TRBV18|TRBJ2-2|TRBD1|.
CASSPTGVNGELFF
TGTGCCAGCTCACCGACAGGGGTCAACGGGGAGCTGTTTTTT
>13|TRBV6-5|TRBJ2-5|TRBD1|.
CASRDRGLETQYF
TGTGCCAGCAGAGACAGGGGGCTGGAGACCCAGTACTTC
>15|TRBV11-2|TRBJ2-5|TRBD1|few
CASSSGTGVQETQYF
TGTGCCAGCAGCTCCGGGACAGGAGTCCAAGAGACCCAGTACTTC
>14|TRBV6-5|TRBJ1-2|TRBD1|.
CASSDDRVNYGYTF
TGTGCCAGCAGCGATGACAGGGTCAACTATGGCTACACCTTC
>15|TRBV20-1|TRBJ1-2|.|few
CSARDLARPGYGYTF
TGCAGTGCTAGAGATCTCGCAAGACCAGGCTATGGCTACACCTTC
>15|TRBV29-1|TRBJ1-1|TRBD1|.
CSVAGRGRPSTEAFF
TGCAGCGTGGCGGGAAGGGGGCGTCCAAGCACTGAAGCTTTCTTT
>16|TRBV4-1|TRBJ1-2|TRBD1|many
CASSQSSVYRGEGYTF
TGCGCCAGCAGCCAAAGTTCGGTATACAGGGGAGAAGGCTACACCTTC
>16|TRBV4-3|TRBJ1-2|TRBD1|few
CASSQDLGTDSTGYTF
TGCGCCAGCAGCCAAGATCTTGGGACAGATTCGACGGGCTACACCTTC
>15|TRBV6-1|TRBJ1-5|.|few
CASSEAFISNQPQHF
TGTGCCAGCAGTGAAGCGTTCATTAGCAATCAGCCCCAGCATTTT
>13|TRBV12-3/TRBV12-4|TRBJ1-1|TRBD1|few
CASSPEQGLAAFF
TGTGCCAGCAGCCCAGAACAGGGGCTCGCAGCTTTCTTT
>12|TRBV13|TRBJ2-1|TRBD2|.
CASSDSGGKQFF
TGTGCCAGCAGCGATAGCGGGGGTAAACAGTTCTTC
>16|TRBV5-1|TRBJ2-3|.|few
CASSWGDSLITDTQYF
TGCGCCAGCAGCTGGGGGGACAGTCTCATCACAGATACGCAGTATTTT
>11|TRBV7-2|TRBJ2-5|.|few
CASSPRCMKYF
TGTGCCAGCAGCCCCCGGTGTATGAAGTACTTC
>17|TRBV20-1|TRBJ2-5|TRBD2|.
CSAEPIQKFREGETQYF
TGCAGTGCCGAACCCATACAGAAGTTCAGGGAGGGAGAGACCCAGTACTTC